The T cell receptor beta chain described here comes from a study of response to subunit inactivated influenza vaccine. Regarding the study as a whole: New T cells are recruited in small numbers by each seasonal influenza vaccination, according to the authors' suggestion.

CDR3 size: 17 residues. V was clipped by 2 bases and J by 5 bases, with 19 bases between them. Looked up from germline, CDR1 is SGHDT and CDR2 is YYEEEE. This clonotype was found many times. The antigen remains undetermined. TCRdb reprocessed the RT-PCR reads via MiXCR and lists one record per CDR3 protein. The sample shows around 580,000 distinct CDR3 sequences, about 14% of them seen only once. Sequenced material: PBMCs from blood, taken approximately 13 days after vaccination. This chain connects TRBV5-6 to TRBJ2-2; a possible D gene is TRBD1 (5 bases). The TCR sequence derives from a man aged 45 to 65 who received an inactivated influenza vaccine. The CDR3 region has the DNA TGTGCCAGCAGCTTCCTTTTTCAGGGCCCCATGACCGGGGAGCTGTTTTTT. Protein sequence: CASSFLFQGPMTGELFF.